This T cell receptor beta chain was sequenced during a study of control samples from healthy donors and cancer patients. Profiled with immunoSEQ multiplex PCR; TCRdb holds only in-frame clones, not every one. This sample carries around 150,000 clones, about 87% of them seen once, and the ten largest clones take 12%. Germline V CDR1 and CDR2: MNHEY, SMNVEV (reference sequence). The CDR3 is 15 amino acids. Trimming stripped 4 bases from V and 4 bases from J, with 13 bases between. The chain recombines TRBV27 with TRBJ2-2; the D gene is possibly TRBD1 (6 bases). The sequence came from a young man in good health. The sample was blood. The CDR3 is CASSYRVESTGELFF. The CDR3 coding sequence is TGTGCCAGCAGTTACAGGGTCGAGAGCACCGGGGAGCTGTTTTTT.